This T cell receptor beta chain stems from a study of long-term antiretroviral therapy in people with HIV. Samples were assayed with immunoSEQ v3.0 at survey level. A target of about 40,000-55,000 T-cell genomes per sample was set for sequencing. Here immunoSEQ multiplex PCR was the method, and the copy in TCRdb shows in-frame clones only, minus some. The sample shows about 17,000 clones, roughly nine tenths of them seen only once. Study conclusions and caveats: It was observed that HIV repertoires exhibited narrower CDR3 length ranges than controls.

Of note for this clone: Its antigen is as yet unknown.

This clonotype was sampled from a man aged 60 to 75 with HIV. Sequenced material: unsorted PBMCs, taken 0.3 years after starting antiretroviral therapy.

This chain's CDR3 is CASSRRQAGSYEQYF. CDR3 DNA sequence: TGTGCCAGTAGCCGAAGACAGGCCGGCTCCTACGAGCAGTACTTC. The V gene is TRBV19, the J gene TRBJ2-7, with a weak D call TRBD1 (6 bases). CDR3 length: 15 amino acids. V was cut by 6 bases and J by 0 bases, with 15 bases left in between. CDR1 and CDR2 from the germline V gene are LNHDA and SQIVND (reference sequence).